What follows are 13 T cell receptor beta chains derived from one specimen sequenced in a study of read filtering for tumor transcriptome and immune sequencing. This library used around 400 ng RNA and molecular barcoded adaptors spanning alpha/delta and beta/gamma chains. From the reads, TCRdb called clonotypes with MiXCR, one entry per CDR3 protein. The table records fewer than 30,000 distinct CDR3 sequences, more than 20% of them present only once. The specimen was a population of CD138-negative cells sorted from bone marrow. These receptors came from a donor at least 40 years old with multiple myeloma.

Of note for this clonotype: One end of the junction fails to match germline, which may point to a read error. The chain uses TRBV6-2 or TRBV6-3 and TRBJ2-1; 7 nucleotides agree with TRBD2. Germline loops: CDR1 MNHEY, CDR2 SVGEGT. The CDR3 spans 15 residues. The CDR3 spells CAGSGTAGAHNEQFF. CDR3 bases: TGTGCCGGCAGCGGGACGGCGGGAGCCCACAATGAGCAATTCTTC.

This clonotype is labeled medium-sized (0.01 to 0.1%). J is TRBJ2-1 and V is TRBV20-1, with 11 nucleotides matching TRBD2. Germline assignment: CDR1 DFQATT and CDR2 SNEGSKA (reference sequence). CDR3 size: 14 residues. V dropped 6 bases and J dropped 2; count of bases not matched to a gene: 3. The CDR3 region has the DNA TGCAGTGCGGATAGCGGGAGGGCCTACAATGAGCAGTTCTTC. Residues: CSADSGRAYNEQFF.

This clonotype was found many times. V and J are TRBV28 and TRBJ1-1, with 8 bases matching TRBD1. Germline lookup yields CDR1 MDHEN and CDR2 SYDVKM. Trimming at V came to 7 bases and at J to 8 bases, leaving 12 bases not matched to a gene. The CDR3 totals 14 residues. The CDR3 DNA is TGTGCCAGCACCCTAAGGGGGGCAGGGGGCGAAGCTTTCTTT. It yields the protein CASTLRGAGGEAFF. The whole variable domain, remainder taken from reference TRBV28 and TRBJ1-1, is DVKVTQSSRYLVKRTGEKVFLECVQDMDHENMFWYRQDPGLGLRLIYFSYDVKMKEKGDIPEGYSVSREKKERFSLILESASTNQTSMYLCASTLRGAGGEAFFGQGTRLTVV.

A note on this clonotype: The junction and the germline gene differ at one end; a read error may be behind it. The chain employs TRBV5-1 and TRBJ2-5; TRBD1 or TRBD2 may be the D gene (6 bases each). Germline CDR1 reads SGHRS; CDR2 reads YFSETQ. This CDR3 has 14 amino acids. CDR3 region: CASSLSRGQETQHF. In nucleotides, the CDR3 is TGCGCCAGCAGCCTGTCGCGGGGACAAGAGACCCAGCACTTC.

The sample holds many counts of this clonotype. The chain is built from TRBV12-3 or TRBV12-4 and TRBJ2-1, with D maybe TRBD1 (6 bases). The germline V and J ends were trimmed by 5 bases and 2 bases, with 13 bases remaining between them. The length of the CDR3 is 15 residues. The DNA for the CDR3 is TGTGCCAGCAGTCGCCAGGGGCCGACCTACAATGAGCAGTTCTTC. Translating it yields CASSRQGPTYNEQFF.

This clonotype showed up many times. V gene TRBV28 combines with J gene TRBJ2-5, with D possibly TRBD1 on 6 matching bases. Germline CDR1 reads MDHEN; CDR2 reads SYDVKM. The CDR3 has 14 amino acids. V gave up 3 bases and J gave up 4 bases, with 12 bases separating them. CDR3 protein: CASSFLLQGETQYF. In DNA form, the CDR3 reads TGTGCCAGCAGTTTTCTCCTACAGGGAGAGACCCAGTACTTC.

This clonotype was counted ten times or more. The chain uses TRBV30 and TRBJ2-1; maybe TRBD1 (7 bases). V dropped 2 bases and J dropped 7 bases, with 18 bases sitting between them. The CDR3 consists of 15 residues. Germline CDR1 is GTSNPN and CDR2 is SVGIG (reference sequence). The CDR3 reads CAWSLGAGGWNEQFF. The CDR3 DNA follows: TGTGCCTGGAGTCTAGGGGCAGGGGGGTGGAATGAGCAGTTCTTC.

Notes on this clonotype: A far larger clone differs by one base, so this is likely a read error. The chain is built from TRBV7-2 and TRBJ2-1; 12 nucleotides match TRBD2. The germline CDR1 and CDR2 sequences are SGHTA and FQGNSA. V lost 5 bases to trimming and J lost 8 bases; unmatched junction nucleotides: 10. This CDR3 comprises 16 residues. DNA for the CDR3: TGTGCCAGCAGCACCACTAGCGGGAGGACGGACGATGAGCAGTTCTTC. This sequence encodes CASSTTSGRTDDEQFF.

Many counts were recorded for this clonotype. This sequence joins TRBV9 and TRBJ2-1, with no clear D. The germline V and J ends were trimmed by 0 bases and 7 bases, with 5 bases remaining between them. Germline V CDR1 and CDR2: SGDLS, YYNGEE. This CDR3 is 12 amino acids long. CDR3 sequence: CASSVGENEQFF. CDR3 DNA sequence: TGTGCCAGCAGCGTAGGAGAAAATGAGCAGTTCTTC.

This clonotype has at least ten counts. The junction does not match germline at one end; this may be a read error. The V call is TRBV29-1, the J call TRBJ2-1, with D perhaps matching TRBD2 (5 bases). The V gene's germline CDR1 is SQVTM and CDR2 ANQGSEA. The CDR3 is 13 amino acids. The CDR3 here is CSVRRGLKGELIF. The CDR3 DNA reads TGCAGCGTCAGACGCGGTCTTAAGGGAGAATTGATCTTC.

This clonotype is labeled medium-sized. V usage is TRBV6-2 or TRBV6-3 and J usage is TRBJ2-1, with a tentative D call TRBD2 (5 bases). CDR3 length: 15 amino acids. Per the germline V gene, CDR1 is MNHEY and CDR2 is SVGEGT. The germline V and J ends were trimmed by 6 bases and 4 bases, with 16 bases remaining between them. CDR3 sequence reads: CASSTGNLGYNEQFF. The CDR3 DNA reads as TGTGCCAGCAGCACCGGGAACCTGGGTTACAATGAGCAGTTCTTC.

This clonotype is deemed medium-sized (0.01 to 0.1%). The chain couples TRBV5-1 to TRBJ2-1; D is uncertain. The germline V gene encodes CDR1 SGHRS and CDR2 YFSETQ. V lost 0 bases to trimming and J lost 7 bases, with 14 bases between them. CDR3 length: 15 amino acids. As DNA, the CDR3 is TGCGCCAGCAGCTTGGTTAGGACCGGGCATAATGAGCAGTTCTTC. Amino acids: CASSLVRTGHNEQFF.

Many counts were recorded for this clonotype. The chain has TRBV28 and TRBJ2-1; TRBD1 might be the D (8 bases). The CDR3 loop spans 16 amino acids. Trimming shortened V by 2 bases and J by 6 bases, and 17 bases separated the two germline ends. CDR1 is MDHEN, CDR2 SYDVKM, per germline. CDR3 loop: CASSLSGTGPLNEQFF. In nucleotides, the CDR3 is TGTGCCAGCAGTTTAAGCGGGACAGGACCCCTCAATGAGCAGTTCTTC.